This record looks at one TCR beta chain sequence and its context. Negative isolation yielded the CD8+ and CD4+ T cells, while FACS enriched the TEMRA cells. This record comes from a study of CD8 T cells in Susac syndrome. Turning to the study itself: Active disease was present in more than 5 of the sequenced Susac syndrome patients, and remission in under 10.

The CDR3 is 12 residues long. V was clipped by 6 bases and J by 4 bases; unmatched bases: 4. Per the germline V gene, CDR1 is SQVTM and CDR2 is ANQGSEA. Random hexamers were used to reverse transcribe the RNA input (about 0.5 to 1 ug). TCR beta CDR3 was amplified by immunoSEQ covering 54 Vbeta and 13 Jbeta. TCRdb re-called the immunoSEQ multiplex PCR reads with MiXCR, one entry per CDR3 protein. The repertoire holds about 76,000 distinct CDR3 sequences, with 85% to 95% as singletons. The sequencing sample was made of CD8+ T cells from PBMCs. V usage is TRBV29-1 and J usage is TRBJ1-1; TRBD1 matches at 8 bases. This TCR came from a human donor with Susac syndrome. The CDR3 DNA follows: TGCAGCGTCCCTACAGGGGGCACTGAAGCTTTCTTT. Translation: CSVPTGGTEAFF. Variable domain in full (rest from reference TRBV29-1 and TRBJ1-1): SAVISQKPSRDICQRGTSLTIQCQVDSQVTMMFWYRQQPGQSLTLIATANQGSEATYESGFVIDKFPISRPNLTFSTLTVSNMSPEDSSIYLCSVPTGGTEAFFGQGTRLTVV.